A single sample gave rise to the 2 T cell receptor beta chains below, sequenced in a study of memory CD4+ T cells and cytomegalovirus serostatus. Single viable CD3+CD4+CD8-CD45RO+ cells were sorted as the memory CD4+ T cells. Clones were read by immunoSEQ multiplex PCR, and TCRdb kept only the in-frame ones, dropping some. The sample yields 46,000 or so clones, about 73% seen once. The sample comprised memory CD4+ T cells from blood. The receptors come from an adult in good health and CMV-seronegative.

V gene TRBV6-5 combines with J gene TRBJ1-4; D is perhaps TRBD1 (5 bases). The CDR3 length is 14 residues. Germline V gene lookup returns CDR1 MNHEY and CDR2 SVGAGI. The germline V and J ends were trimmed by 4 bases and 8 bases, with 14 bases remaining between them. The CDR3 region is CASSFRDSREKLFF. In nucleotides, the CDR3 is TGTGCCAGCAGTTTTCGGGACTCACGGGAAAAACTGTTTTTT.

V and J are TRBV7-2 and TRBJ1-4; D possibly corresponds to TRBD1 (5 bases). The V gene lost 5 bases and the J gene lost 4 bases, with 11 bases spanning the gap. The length of the CDR3 is 14 residues. CDR1 and CDR2 from the germline V gene are SGHTA and FQGNSA. The CDR3 sequence: CASSQRQSNEKLFF. The CDR3 coding sequence is TGTGCCAGCAGCCAACGACAGAGTAATGAAAAACTGTTTTTT.